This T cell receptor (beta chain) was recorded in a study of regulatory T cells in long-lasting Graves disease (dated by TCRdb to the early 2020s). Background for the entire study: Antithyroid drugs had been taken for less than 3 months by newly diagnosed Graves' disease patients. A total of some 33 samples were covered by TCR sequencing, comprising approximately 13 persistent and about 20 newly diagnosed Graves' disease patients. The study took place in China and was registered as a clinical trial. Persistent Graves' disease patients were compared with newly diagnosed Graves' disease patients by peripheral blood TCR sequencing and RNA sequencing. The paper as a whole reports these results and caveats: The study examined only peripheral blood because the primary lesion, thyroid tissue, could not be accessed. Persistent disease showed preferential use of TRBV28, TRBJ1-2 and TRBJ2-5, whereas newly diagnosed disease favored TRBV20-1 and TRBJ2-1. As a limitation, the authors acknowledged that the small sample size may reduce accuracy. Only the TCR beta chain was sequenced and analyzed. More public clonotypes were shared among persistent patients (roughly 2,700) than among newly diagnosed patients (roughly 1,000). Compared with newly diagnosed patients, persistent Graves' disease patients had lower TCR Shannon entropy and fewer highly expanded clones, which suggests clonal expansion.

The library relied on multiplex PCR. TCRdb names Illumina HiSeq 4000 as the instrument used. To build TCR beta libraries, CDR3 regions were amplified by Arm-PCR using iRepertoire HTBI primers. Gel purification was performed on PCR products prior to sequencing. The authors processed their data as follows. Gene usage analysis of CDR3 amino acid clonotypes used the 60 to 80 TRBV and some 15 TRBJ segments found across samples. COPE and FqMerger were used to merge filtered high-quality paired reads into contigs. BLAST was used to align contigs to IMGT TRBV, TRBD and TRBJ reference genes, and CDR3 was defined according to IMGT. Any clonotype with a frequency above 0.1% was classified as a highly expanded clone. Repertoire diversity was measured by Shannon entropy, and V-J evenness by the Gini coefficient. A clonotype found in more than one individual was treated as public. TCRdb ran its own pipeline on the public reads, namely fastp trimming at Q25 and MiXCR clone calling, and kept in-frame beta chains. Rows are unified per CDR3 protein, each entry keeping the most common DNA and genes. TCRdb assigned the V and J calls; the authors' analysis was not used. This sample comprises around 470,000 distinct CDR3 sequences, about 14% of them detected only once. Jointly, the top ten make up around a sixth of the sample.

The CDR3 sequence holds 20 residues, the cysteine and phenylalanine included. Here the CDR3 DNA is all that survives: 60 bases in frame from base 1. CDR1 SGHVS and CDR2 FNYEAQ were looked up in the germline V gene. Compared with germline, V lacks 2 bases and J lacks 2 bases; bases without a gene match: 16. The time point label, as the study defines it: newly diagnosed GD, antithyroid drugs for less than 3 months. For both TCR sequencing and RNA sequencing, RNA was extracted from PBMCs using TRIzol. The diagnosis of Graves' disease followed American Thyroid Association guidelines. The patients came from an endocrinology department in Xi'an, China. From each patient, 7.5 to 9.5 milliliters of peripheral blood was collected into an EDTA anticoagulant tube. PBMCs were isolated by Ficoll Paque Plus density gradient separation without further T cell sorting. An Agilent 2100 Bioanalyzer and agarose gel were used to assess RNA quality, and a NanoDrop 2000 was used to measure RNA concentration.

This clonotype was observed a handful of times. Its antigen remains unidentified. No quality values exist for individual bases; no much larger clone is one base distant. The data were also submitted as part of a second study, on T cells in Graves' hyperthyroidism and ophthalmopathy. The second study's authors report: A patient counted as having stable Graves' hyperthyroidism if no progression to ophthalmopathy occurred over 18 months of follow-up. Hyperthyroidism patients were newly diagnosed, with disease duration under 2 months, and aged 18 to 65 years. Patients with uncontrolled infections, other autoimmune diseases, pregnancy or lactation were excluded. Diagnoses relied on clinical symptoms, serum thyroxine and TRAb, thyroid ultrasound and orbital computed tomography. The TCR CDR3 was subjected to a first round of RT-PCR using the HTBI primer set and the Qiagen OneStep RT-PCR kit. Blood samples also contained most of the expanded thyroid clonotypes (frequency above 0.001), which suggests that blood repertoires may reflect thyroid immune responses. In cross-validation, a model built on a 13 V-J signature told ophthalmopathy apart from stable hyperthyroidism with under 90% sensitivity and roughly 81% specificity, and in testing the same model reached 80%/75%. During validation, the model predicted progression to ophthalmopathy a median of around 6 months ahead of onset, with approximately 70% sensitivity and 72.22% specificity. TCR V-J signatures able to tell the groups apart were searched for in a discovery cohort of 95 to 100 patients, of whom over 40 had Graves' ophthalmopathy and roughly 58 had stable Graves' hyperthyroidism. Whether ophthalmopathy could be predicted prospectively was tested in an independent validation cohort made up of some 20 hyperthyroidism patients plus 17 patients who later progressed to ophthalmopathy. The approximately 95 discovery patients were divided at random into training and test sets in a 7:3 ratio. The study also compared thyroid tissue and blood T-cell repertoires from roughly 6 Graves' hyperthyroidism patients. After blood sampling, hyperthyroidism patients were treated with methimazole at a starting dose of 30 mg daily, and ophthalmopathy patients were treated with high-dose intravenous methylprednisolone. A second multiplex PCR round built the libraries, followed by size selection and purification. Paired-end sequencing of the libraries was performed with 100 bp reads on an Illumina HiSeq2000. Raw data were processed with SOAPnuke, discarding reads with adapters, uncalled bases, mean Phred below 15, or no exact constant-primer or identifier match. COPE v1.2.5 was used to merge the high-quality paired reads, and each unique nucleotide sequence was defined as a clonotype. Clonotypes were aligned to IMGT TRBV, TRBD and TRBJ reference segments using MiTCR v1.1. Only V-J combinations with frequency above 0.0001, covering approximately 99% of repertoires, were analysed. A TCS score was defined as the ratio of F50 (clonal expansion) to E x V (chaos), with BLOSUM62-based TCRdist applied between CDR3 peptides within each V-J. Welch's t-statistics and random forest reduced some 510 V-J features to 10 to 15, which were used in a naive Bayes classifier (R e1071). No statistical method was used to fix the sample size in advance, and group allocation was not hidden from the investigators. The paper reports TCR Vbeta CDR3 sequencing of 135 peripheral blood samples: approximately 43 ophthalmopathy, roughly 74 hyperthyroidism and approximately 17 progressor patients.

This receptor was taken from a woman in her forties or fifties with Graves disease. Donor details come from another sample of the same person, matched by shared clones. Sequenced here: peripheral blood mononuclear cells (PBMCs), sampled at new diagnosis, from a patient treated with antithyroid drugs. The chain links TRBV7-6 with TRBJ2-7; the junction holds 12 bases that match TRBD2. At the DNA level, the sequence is TGTGCCAGCAGCTTACATTTCCTAGCGGGAGGGACTACGGGCGCCTACGAGCAGTACTTC. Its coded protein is CASSLHFLAGGTTGAYEQYF. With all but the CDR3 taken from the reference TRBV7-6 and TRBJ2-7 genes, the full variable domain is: GAGVSQSPRYKVTKRGQDVALRCDPISGHVSLYWYRQALGQGPEFLTYFNYEAQQDKSGLPNDRFSAERPEGSISTLTIQRTEQRDSAMYRCASSLHFLAGGTTGAYEQYFGPGTRLTVT.